Listed here is a single TCR beta chain. Its antigen remains unidentified. It is likely a read error, because the conserved phenylalanine at the end of the CDR3 is missing. This sample is part of a study of tumor and adjacent non-tumor tissue in lung cancer. General study results and limits: Normal lung showed higher cumulative top 100 clone frequency than tumor.

TCRbeta libraries were built with three rounds of nested PCR, modified from ARM-PCR. TCRdb ran MiXCR on the multiplex PCR reads and lists one entry per CDR3 protein. The sample contains tens of thousands of distinct CDR3 sequences, under 85% of which appear only once. The germline CDR1 and CDR2 sequences are MGHRA and YSYEKL. The CDR3 covers 15 residues. No cell sorting was done before RNA was extracted from the tissue. Input material: lung tumor tissue. The TCR was taken from a woman between 50 and 59 years old with non-small cell lung cancer. V is TRBV4-1 and J is TRBJ2-7; D may correspond to TRBD1 or TRBD2 (5 bases each). The CDR3 here is CVSIQPGTNSYEQYL. The CDR3 region has the DNA TGCGTCAGCATCCAACCCGGGACGAACTCCTACGAGCAGTACTTA.